The clone carrying this T cell receptor beta chain was recorded once. The data were produced by immunoSEQ multiplex PCR, yet TCRdb's version contains in-frame clones alone and is incomplete. The sample carries about 150,000 clones, 80% recorded once. This CDR3 region has 13 residues. V lost 0 bases to trimming and J lost 9 bases, with 9 bases between them. Germline V gene sequence: CDR1 MNHEY, CDR2 SMNVEV (reference sequence). The record originates from a study of blood T cell repertoires in COVID-19. The receptor comes from a man aged 55 to 70 with active or convalescent COVID-19. The specimen sequenced was peripheral blood. The V gene is TRBV27, the J gene TRBJ2-1, with D hard to call. The CDR3 DNA follows: TGTGCCAGCAGTTTATCAATCGCTACTGAGCAGTTCTTC. This translates into CASSLSIATEQFF.